These 25 T cell receptor beta chains were all obtained from the same sample, sequenced in a study of blood T cell repertoires in COVID-19. Profiling relied on immunoSEQ multiplex PCR, and the TCRdb table lists in-frame clones only, not all of them. Among about 140,000 clones, around 83% were seen once, and the ten largest hold roughly 10%. The sequenced sample was peripheral blood. The origin of the receptors is a man aged 55 to 69 with active or convalescent COVID-19.

The rearrangement joins TRBV10-1 to TRBJ2-1; 8 nucleotides agree with TRBD2. The CDR3 is 16 residues long. Trimming removed 3 bases from V and 3 bases from J; junction bases left unmatched: 7. Per the germline V gene, CDR1 is WNHNN and CDR2 is SYGVQD (reference sequence). The CDR3 loop reads CASSERSSGSYNEQFF. The CDR3 bases are TGCGCCAGCAGTGAAAGATCCAGCGGGAGCTACAATGAGCAGTTCTTC.

The chain links TRBV11-3 to TRBJ2-7; D is perhaps TRBD1 (6 bases). Germline values: CDR1 SGHNT, CDR2 YENEEA. V lost 0 bases, J lost 5 bases, and 8 bases lay in between. There are 13 residues in the CDR3. CDR3 in amino acids: CASSLEQGHEQYF. DNA of the CDR3: TGTGCCAGCAGCTTAGAACAGGGTCACGAGCAGTACTTC.

This clone was seen only once. This chain connects TRBV5-6 to TRBJ1-2; a weak D match, TRBD1 (6 bases). V was trimmed by 2 bases and J by 0 bases, leaving 14 bases between them. CDR3 length equals 16 residues. Looked up from germline, CDR1 is SGHDT and CDR2 is YYEEEE. The CDR3 bases are TGTGCCAGCAGCTTCGAATGGACAGACACTAACTATGGCTACACCTTC. Translating gives CASSFEWTDTNYGYTF.

The chain is built from TRBV19 and TRBJ1-6; the D gene is possibly TRBD1 (5 bases). Germline CDR1 and CDR2: LNHDA and SQIVND (reference sequence). V lost 6 bases to trimming and J lost 11 bases, with 11 bases between them. The CDR3 runs 12 residues. CDR3 sequence (DNA): TGTGCCAGTAGCCAGGGCCTTACACCCCTCCACTTT. The encoded protein is CASSQGLTPLHF.

This clone has more than one count but fewer than ten. The chain combines TRBV6-5 with TRBJ1-5; D is undetermined. The CDR3 consists of 14 residues. The germline V gene has CDR1 MNHEY and CDR2 SVGAGI. Trimming shortened V by 6 bases and J by 2 bases, and 11 bases separated the two germline ends. The CDR3 region has the DNA TGTGCCAGCAGGGCCGGGAGGGGCAATCAGCCCCAGCATTTT. The encoded protein is CASRAGRGNQPQHF.

This sequence joins TRBV7-2 and TRBJ1-5; D not resolved. Germline assignment: CDR1 SGHTA and CDR2 FQGNSA. The CDR3 runs to 12 residues. V dropped 5 bases and J dropped 7 bases, with 9 bases sitting between them. The CDR3 DNA reads as TGTGCCAGCAGCCTCGGTTGGCAGCCCCAGCATTTT. Translated, it gives CASSLGWQPQHF.

This chain connects TRBV4-1 to TRBJ1-5, with TRBD1 matching over 7 bases. J lost 3 bases, V lost 4 bases, and 3 bases had no gene match. Germline assignment: CDR1 MGHRA and CDR2 YSYEKL. This CDR3 contains 14 residues. CDR3 coding DNA: TGCGCCAGCAGCCTCGGGACAGTCAATCAGCCCCAGCATTTT. It yields the protein CASSLGTVNQPQHF.

V gene TRBV9 combines with J gene TRBJ1-1; 8 nucleotides match TRBD1. The CDR3 covers 15 residues. CDR1 and CDR2 (germline): SGDLS, YYNGEE. Germline trimming cut 3 bases from V and 7 bases from J; bases unmatched to any gene: 11. This CDR3 is CASSEGTGTGREAFF. Here the CDR3 DNA reads TGTGCCAGCAGCGAAGGAACAGGGACAGGCCGTGAAGCTTTCTTT.

The gene calls are TRBV27 and TRBJ2-1; 7 bases are shared with TRBD1. Germline CDR1 and CDR2: MNHEY and SMNVEV (reference sequence). Unmatched junction bases numbered 8, after V lost 6 bases and J lost 6 bases. The CDR3 consists of 14 residues. This chain's CDR3 is CASRGRQGINEQFF. The CDR3 DNA sequence: TGTGCCAGCAGGGGGAGACAGGGAATCAATGAGCAGTTCTTC.

The V gene is TRBV5-1, the J gene TRBJ1-5; D not resolved. Germline V gives CDR1 SGHRS, CDR2 YFSETQ. Trimming pared 2 bases from V and 0 bases from J, leaving 6 bases between. This CDR3 spans 14 amino acids. The CDR3 DNA is TGCGCCAGCAGCTTACACTATAGCAATCAGCCCCAGCATTTT. It is translated as CASSLHYSNQPQHF.

The chain carries TRBV7-6 and TRBJ2-7; TRBD2 agrees at 10 bases. Germline CDR1 SGHVS, CDR2 FNYEAQ. This CDR3 spans 17 amino acids. V shed 7 bases and J 1 base; nucleotides not matched to a gene: 13. The CDR3 bases are TGTGCCAGCACTGGGGGTCAGGGACTAGCGTATTCCTACGAGCAGTACTTC. Amino acids: CASTGGQGLAYSYEQYF.

The V and J genes are TRBV11-2 and TRBJ2-2; 10 bases map to TRBD1. The CDR3 covers 16 residues. Germline CDR1 reads SGHAT; CDR2 reads FQNNGV. Germline trimming cut 6 bases from V and 7 bases from J; bases unmatched to any gene: 11. The CDR3 DNA reads TGTGCCAGCAGACCTCCCGGGACAGGGGCGATCGGGGAGCTGTTTTTT. This encodes CASRPPGTGAIGELFF.

A few counts support this clone. CDR3 in DNA: TGTGCTAGTGGTGCCCAGATGATCACCGGGGAGCTGTTTTTT. Its protein product is CASGAQMITGELFF. The chain has TRBV12-5 and TRBJ2-2, with unresolved D. Looked up from germline, CDR1 is LGHNT and CDR2 is FRNRAP. Trimming removed 5 bases from V and 4 bases from J, with 11 bases in between. The CDR3 covers 14 residues.

The chain carries TRBV7-2 and TRBJ2-6, with D possibly TRBD1 on 6 matching bases. The CDR3 extends over 18 amino acids. Germline V gene sequence: CDR1 SGHTA, CDR2 FQGNSA. The V gene lost 4 bases and the J gene lost 0 bases, with 16 bases spanning the gap. The CDR3 sequence is CASSYRGHQSSGANVLTF. CDR3 nucleotides: TGTGCCAGCAGCTATAGGGGACACCAGAGCTCTGGGGCCAACGTCCTGACTTTC.

The chain has TRBV10-1 and TRBJ1-6, with D perhaps matching TRBD1 (5 bases). Germline V gene lookup returns CDR1 WNHNN and CDR2 SYGVQD (reference sequence). CDR3 length equals 13 residues. With 5 bases removed from V and 6 bases from J, the gap between germline ends came to 8 bases. Written as DNA, the CDR3 is TGCGCCAGCAGTCGGGGGTTTAATTCACCCCTCCACTTT. Its translation: CASSRGFNSPLHF.

This clone was found a few times. For the CDR3, the DNA is TGTGCCAGCAGCTACGGGGGGCTTAACACTGAAGCTTTCTTT. This codes for CASSYGGLNTEAFF. V gene TRBV11-3 combines with J gene TRBJ1-1; D is perhaps TRBD1 (6 bases). Germline V gene data show CDR1 as SGHNT and CDR2 as YENEEA. CDR3 length: 14 residues. The V gene lost 4 bases and the J gene lost 2 bases, with 11 bases spanning the gap.

The gene calls are TRBV27 and TRBJ1-2, with TRBD1 identical over 7 bases. The J segment lost 4 bases and the V segment lost 0 bases, leaving 11 bases of the junction unmatched. The CDR3 sequence is 17 residues long. CDR1 is MNHEY and CDR2 is SMNVEV in the germline V gene (reference sequence). The chain's CDR3 is CASSLSPPTGTVYGYTF. The CDR3 DNA reads TGTGCCAGCAGTTTATCCCCACCGACGGGGACAGTCTATGGCTACACCTTC.

The chain has TRBV29-1 and TRBJ2-7; tentative D call: TRBD1 (5 bases). V was clipped by 2 bases and J by 2 bases, with 13 bases between them. Germline CDR1 is SQVTM and CDR2 is ANQGSEA. This CDR3 contains 14 residues. CDR3 sequence reads: CSVELARVPYEQYF. The CDR3 region has the DNA TGCAGCGTTGAATTGGCCAGGGTCCCCTACGAGCAGTACTTC.

The chain has TRBV11-2 and TRBJ1-1; D is possibly TRBD1 (5 bases). V was cut by 1 base and J by 3 bases, with 12 bases left in between. The germline V gene has CDR1 SGHAT and CDR2 FQNNGV. The CDR3 contains 15 residues. CDR3 nucleotide sequence: TGTGCCAGCAGCTTAGTGCTCAGGGAGGACACTGAAGCTTTCTTT. This encodes CASSLVLREDTEAFF.

The V gene is TRBV10-3, the J gene TRBJ1-1; the D is unclear. V lost 2 bases and J 8 bases, leaving 12 bases between the germline ends. The CDR3 is made up of 13 amino acids. Germline values: CDR1 ENHRY, CDR2 SYGVKD. The CDR3 loop reads CAISEIARQEAFF. CDR3 nucleotide sequence: TGTGCCATCAGTGAGATAGCACGGCAGGAAGCTTTCTTT.

The rearrangement uses TRBV4-1 and TRBJ1-1; D not certain. Trimming cost V 0 bases and J 0 bases, with 11 bases left between them. The germline V gene has CDR1 MGHRA and CDR2 YSYEKL. The CDR3 extends over 16 amino acids. The CDR3: CASSQDSGMLNTEAFF. The CDR3 DNA follows: TGCGCCAGCAGCCAAGATTCAGGCATGTTGAACACTGAAGCTTTCTTT.

The chain joins TRBV24-1 to TRBJ2-1, with TRBD2 identical over 7 bases. The CDR3 spans 13 residues. V was pared by 4 bases and J by 10 bases, with 6 bases of the junction left unmatched. Germline V gene lookup returns CDR1 KGHDR and CDR2 SFDVKD. The CDR3 DNA follows: TGTGCCACCAGTGACAGACTAGCTGGCGAGCAGTTCTTC. Its translation is CATSDRLAGEQFF.

Of note for this clone: This sample also contains other DNA sequences that code for the same CDR3. This chain connects TRBV6-2 or TRBV6-3 to TRBJ2-7; D is unresolved. The germline V and J ends were trimmed by 5 bases and 1 base, with 3 bases remaining between them. The CDR3 length is 11 residues. Germline V gene sequence: CDR1 MNHEY, CDR2 SVGEGT. The CDR3 spells CASSPSYEQYF. Written as DNA, the CDR3 is TGTGCCAGCAGTCCGTCCTACGAGCAGTACTTC.

The chain employs TRBV5-1 and TRBJ1-6; TRBD1 matches at 9 bases. This CDR3 spans 15 amino acids. V lost 4 bases, J lost 9 bases, and 8 bases stayed unmatched. Per germline, CDR1 SGHRS and CDR2 YFSETQ. The CDR3 coding sequence is TGCGCCAGCAGCCTCGAACAGGGGGCGGTTTCACCCCTCCACTTT. Translation gives CASSLEQGAVSPLHF.

This chain uses TRBV5-1 with TRBJ1-1, with D perhaps TRBD1 (6 bases). There are 14 residues in the CDR3. The ends were cut back, 3 bases at V and 0 bases at J, with 9 bases in the middle. The germline V gene encodes CDR1 SGHRS and CDR2 YFSETQ. The CDR3 sequence is CASSSTGVNTEAFF. CDR3 bases: TGCGCCAGCAGCTCGACAGGAGTGAACACTGAAGCTTTCTTT.